Shown below are 17 T cell receptor beta chains from a single sample sequenced in a study of cytomegalovirus exposure and HLA in healthy donors. Primers included in the PCR were 60 Vbeta and 13 Jbeta primers. Sequencing was performed with immunoSEQ multiplex PCR; in TCRdb, only in-frame clones are kept and a portion is missing. The sample includes 150,000 to 200,000 clones, about three quarters of them seen just once. The source material was PBMCs. Receptor source: a woman aged 40 to 50 in good health and CMV-seronegative.

This sequence joins TRBV11-2 and TRBJ2-1, with TRBD1 identical over 9 bases. The CDR3 covers 15 residues. The germline V gene has CDR1 SGHAT and CDR2 FQNNGV. The trim removed 6 bases at V and 9 bases at J, leaving 12 bases unmatched. Here the CDR3 reads CASRPGTGFYFEQFF. CDR3 sequence (DNA): TGTGCCAGCAGACCCGGGACAGGGTTTTATTTTGAGCAGTTCTTC.

This rearrangement joins TRBV19 to TRBJ1-1; D unresolved. The CDR3 is 15 residues long. Trimming removed 5 bases at V and 5 bases at J, with 18 bases between. Germline assignment: CDR1 LNHDA and CDR2 SQIVND (reference sequence). This CDR3 is CASSPRHIGGTEAFF. CDR3 coding DNA: TGTGCCAGTAGTCCTAGACACATTGGAGGAACTGAAGCTTTCTTT.

The chain joins TRBV7-2 to TRBJ2-3; 10 nucleotides match TRBD2. The junction had 5 bases not matched to a gene; V was cut back by 2 bases and J by 3 bases. CDR1 SGHTA and CDR2 FQGNSA come from the germline V gene. The CDR3 is 16 amino acids. CDR3 amino acids: CASSLTAGGLTDTQYF. CDR3 bases: TGTGCCAGCAGCTTAACAGCGGGAGGGCTTACAGATACGCAGTATTTT. The full variable domain, with the rest looked up from reference TRBV7-2 and TRBJ2-3, is GAGVSQSPSNKVTEKGKDVELRCDPISGHTALYWYRQSLGQGLEFLIYFQGNSAPDKSGLPSDRFSAERTGGSVSTLTIQRTQQEDSAVYLCASSLTAGGLTDTQYFGPGTRLTVL.

The chain is built from TRBV11-2 and TRBJ1-5; a possible D gene is TRBD1 (6 bases). Germline assignment: CDR1 SGHAT and CDR2 FQNNGV. The CDR3 loop spans 15 amino acids. V gave up 5 bases and J gave up 6 bases, with 17 bases separating them. DNA for the CDR3: TGTGCCAGCAGCCTGGGGGGGGGCGCGGGTCAGCCCCAGCATTTT. Translating it yields CASSLGGGAGQPQHF.

V is TRBV4-3 and J is TRBJ1-1; tentative D call: TRBD1 (5 bases). V was pared by 0 bases and J by 2 bases, with 10 bases between. The CDR3 has 15 amino acids. The V gene's germline CDR1 is LGHNA and CDR2 YSLEER. This chain's CDR3 is CASSQDPRVNTEAFF. CDR3 DNA sequence: TGCGCCAGCAGCCAAGATCCCAGGGTCAACACTGAAGCTTTCTTT.

This clone was seen more than once but under ten times. A read error may produce the germline difference seen at one junction end. V gene TRBV7-9 combines with J gene TRBJ2-1, with 12 bases fitting TRBD2. Germline V gene lookup returns CDR1 SEHNR and CDR2 FQNEAQ (reference sequence). The CDR3 is 16 residues long. The CDR3 region has the DNA TGTTCCAGCAGCCCCCAGACTAGCGGGAGTCAGAATGAGCAGTTCTTC. Its translation: CSSSPQTSGSQNEQFF.

The chain combines TRBV6-6 with TRBJ1-5; D unresolved. Per the germline V gene, CDR1 is MNHNY and CDR2 is SVGAGI (reference sequence). V lost 5 bases and J lost 1, with 6 bases in between. This CDR3 has 13 residues. The CDR3 protein is CASSEISNQPQHF. In DNA form, the CDR3 reads TGTGCCAGCAGTGAGATAAGCAATCAGCCCCAGCATTTT.

The CDR3 DNA is TGTGCCAGCAACAAAAGGGGGCGCGATGAAGCTTTCTTT. Translated, it gives CASNKRGRDEAFF. The chain recombines TRBV6-5 with TRBJ1-1; TRBD1 aligns across 7 bases. Per germline, CDR1 MNHEY and CDR2 SVGAGI. The CDR3 extends over 13 amino acids. The J segment lost 7 bases and the V segment lost 7 bases, leaving 9 bases of the junction unmatched.

The chain recombines TRBV25-1 with TRBJ1-1; D is uncertain. The germline gives CDR1 MGHDK, CDR2 SYGVNS. This CDR3 has 14 amino acids. Trimming cost V 1 base and J 8 bases, with 14 bases left between them. The CDR3, as DNA: TGTGCCAGCAGTGAATTTCTCGGGGTTCAGGAAGCTTTCTTT. The encoded protein is CASSEFLGVQEAFF. Using reference TRBV25-1 and TRBJ1-1 for the parts outside the CDR3, the full variable domain is EADIYQTPRYLVIGTGKKITLECSQTMGHDKMYWYQQDPGMELHLIHYSYGVNSTEKGDLSSESTVSRIRTEHFPLTLESARPSHTSQYLCASSEFLGVQEAFFGQGTRLTVV.

This clone was counted once. CDR3 DNA sequence: TGTGCCAGCTGGACGGGAGAGCTAACTAATGAAAAACTGTTTTTT. Translation gives CASWTGELTNEKLFF. The chain couples TRBV2 to TRBJ1-4, with D unclear. V was pared by 8 bases and J by 1 base, with 14 bases between. The germline CDR1 and CDR2 sequences are SNHLY and FYNNEI. The CDR3 consists of 15 residues.

J is TRBJ1-1 and V is TRBV7-9; D uncertain. Trimming left V 4 bases short and J 5 bases short, with 8 bases between. The germline V gene encodes CDR1 SEHNR and CDR2 FQNEAQ (reference sequence). There are 12 residues in the CDR3. The DNA for the CDR3 is TGTGCCAGCAGCTCTTCGGGGACTGAAGCTTTCTTT. It codes for CASSSSGTEAFF.

V and J are TRBV18 and TRBJ1-1; D call uncertain. Trimming removed 1 base at V and 2 bases at J, with 14 bases between. CDR3 length equals 16 residues. In germline, CDR1 is KGHSH, CDR2 LQKENI. The CDR3 loop reads CASSPLPVRGNTEAFF. CDR3 coding DNA: TGTGCCAGCTCACCACTTCCGGTTCGAGGTAACACTGAAGCTTTCTTT.

This clone was recorded a few times. This chain links TRBV29-1 with TRBJ1-1; possibly TRBD1 for D (6 bases). Germline values: CDR1 SQVTM, CDR2 ANQGSEA. This CDR3 region has 11 residues. The V end was cut by 7 bases, the J end by 5 bases, with 11 bases between. The CDR3 region has the DNA TGCAGCGCTAACAGGGTTACTGAAGCTTTCTTT. Its translation: CSANRVTEAFF.

This sequence joins TRBV13 and TRBJ2-3; TRBD2 might be the D (5 bases). Deletions cut 5 bases from V and 2 bases from J, with 14 bases between. The germline V gene encodes CDR1 PRHDT and CDR2 FYEKMQ (reference sequence). The CDR3 loop spans 15 amino acids. CDR3 bases: TGTGCCAGCAGCCCACCGCGAGGGTCCACAGATACGCAGTATTTT. This encodes CASSPPRGSTDTQYF.

The rearrangement joins TRBV6-5 to TRBJ1-1; weak D call: TRBD1 (5 bases). Trimming took 2 bases from V and 4 from J, leaving 8 bases between them. The germline V gene has CDR1 MNHEY and CDR2 SVGAGI. The CDR3 totals 13 residues. This CDR3 reads CASSYAGGTEAFF. In DNA, the CDR3 is TGTGCCAGCAGTTACGCGGGGGGCACTGAAGCTTTCTTT.

In its sample, this clone was seen a few times. The rearrangement uses TRBV7-9 and TRBJ2-1, with TRBD2 identical over 9 bases. This CDR3 comprises 19 residues. Trimming at V came to 4 bases and at J to 6 bases, leaving 19 bases not matched to a gene. Germline CDR1 SEHNR, CDR2 FQNEAQ (reference sequence). Here the CDR3 DNA reads TGTGCCAGCAGCTCCCACACCTTGAGGCTAGCGGGAAATGCCAATGAGCAGTTCTTC. Translated: CASSSHTLRLAGNANEQFF.

This clone has more than one count but fewer than ten. The rearrangement links TRBV9 to TRBJ2-7; D might be TRBD1 (5 bases). V was shortened by 0 bases and J by 1 base, with 11 bases between the two germline ends. This CDR3 region has 15 residues. Per germline, CDR1 SGDLS and CDR2 YYNGEE. Here the CDR3 reads CASSVGQGQSYEQYF. The CDR3 coding sequence is TGTGCCAGCAGCGTAGGGCAGGGCCAATCCTACGAGCAGTACTTC.